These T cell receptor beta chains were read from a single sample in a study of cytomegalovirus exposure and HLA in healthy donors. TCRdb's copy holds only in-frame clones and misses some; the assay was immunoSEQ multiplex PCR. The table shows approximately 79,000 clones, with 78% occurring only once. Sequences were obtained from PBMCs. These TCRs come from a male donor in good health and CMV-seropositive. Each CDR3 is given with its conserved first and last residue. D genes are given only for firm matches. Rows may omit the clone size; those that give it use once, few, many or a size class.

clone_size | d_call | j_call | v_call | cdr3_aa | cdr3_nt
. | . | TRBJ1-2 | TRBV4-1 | CASSQLRLDYGYTF | TGCGCCAGCAGCCAACTTCGCCTAGACTATGGCTACACCTTC
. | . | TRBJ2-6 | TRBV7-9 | CASRIRVSGANVLTF | TGTGCCAGCAGGATCAGGGTTTCTGGGGCCAACGTCCTGACTTTC
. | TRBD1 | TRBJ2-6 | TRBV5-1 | CASSDDRAGANVLTF | TGCGCCAGCAGCGACGACAGGGCCGGGGCCAACGTCCTGACTTTC
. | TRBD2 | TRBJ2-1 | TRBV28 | CATFPTSGYNEQFF | TGTGCCACCTTCCCGACTAGCGGGTACAATGAGCAGTTCTTC
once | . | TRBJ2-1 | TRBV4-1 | CASSPTVNYNEQFF | TGCGCCAGCAGCCCGACAGTCAACTACAATGAGCAGTTCTTC
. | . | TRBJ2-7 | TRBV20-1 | CSARIGYEQYF | TGCAGTGCTAGAATCGGGTACGAGCAGTACTTC
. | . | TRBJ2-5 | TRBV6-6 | CASRSGTPKETQYF | TGTGCCAGCAGGTCCGGGACACCTAAAGAGACCCAGTACTTC
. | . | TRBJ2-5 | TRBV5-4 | CASSLGTDQETQYF | TGTGCCAGCAGCTTGGGGACAGACCAAGAGACCCAGTACTTC
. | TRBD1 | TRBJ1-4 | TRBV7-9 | CASSLGVLGQGNEKLFF | TGTGCCAGCAGCTTAGGGGTTTTAGGACAGGGGAATGAAAAACTGTTTTTT
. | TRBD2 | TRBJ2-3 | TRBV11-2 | CASSPPGSGGYTDTQYF | TGTGCCAGCAGCCCCCCGGGTAGCGGGGGGTACACAGATACGCAGTATTTT
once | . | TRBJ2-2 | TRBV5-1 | CASSLIGLAGTGELFF | TGCGCCAGCAGCTTGATTGGGCTAGCTGGGACCGGGGAGCTGTTTTTT
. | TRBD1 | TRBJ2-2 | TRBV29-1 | CSVGTYRDRESGELFF | TGCAGCGTTGGAACTTACCGGGACAGGGAATCCGGGGAGCTGTTTTTT
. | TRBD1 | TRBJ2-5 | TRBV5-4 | CASSLRQGAGETQYF | TGTGCCAGCAGCTTGAGACAGGGGGCAGGAGAGACCCAGTACTTC
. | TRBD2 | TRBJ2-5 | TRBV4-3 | CASSQDLLAGQETQYF | TGCGCCAGCAGCCAAGATCTTCTAGCGGGGCAAGAGACCCAGTACTTC
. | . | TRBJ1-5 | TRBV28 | CASSFFLSGNQPQHF | TGTGCCAGCAGTTTCTTCCTTTCCGGCAATCAGCCCCAGCATTTT
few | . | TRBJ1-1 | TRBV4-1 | CASSRTDSEAFF | TGCGCCAGCAGCCGGACCGACAGTGAAGCTTTCTTT
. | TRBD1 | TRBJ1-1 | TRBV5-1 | CASSPSGQDGSEAFF | TGCGCCAGCAGCCCTTCCGGACAGGATGGCTCTGAAGCTTTCTTT
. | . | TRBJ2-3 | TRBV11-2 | CASSLGTGLTDTQYF | TGTGCCAGCAGCCTAGGAACGGGACTCACAGATACGCAGTATTTT
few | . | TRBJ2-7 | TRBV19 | CASSISQGHEQYF | TGTGCCAGTAGTATAAGCCAGGGCCACGAGCAGTACTTC
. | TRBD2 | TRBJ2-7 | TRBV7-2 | CASSIGTSPVHEQYF | TGTGCCAGCAGCATCGGGACTAGCCCCGTCCACGAGCAGTACTTC
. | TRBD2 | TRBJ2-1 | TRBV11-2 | CASRGLAVYEQFF | TGTGCCAGCAGGGGACTAGCGGTCTATGAGCAGTTCTTC
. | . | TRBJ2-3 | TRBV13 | CASSLLSVSYRSSTDTQYF | TGTGCCAGCAGCTTACTTTCGGTTAGTTACCGGTCTAGCACAGATACGCAGTATTTT
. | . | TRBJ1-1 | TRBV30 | CAWSRLREAFF | TGTGCCTGGAGCAGATTACGTGAAGCTTTCTTT
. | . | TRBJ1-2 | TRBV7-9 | CASSQGGGRSYTF | TGTGCCAGCAGCCAAGGGGGGGGCCGGAGCTACACCTTC
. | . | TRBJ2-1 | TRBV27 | CASSLDRYNEQFF | TGTGCCAGCAGTTTAGACAGATACAATGAGCAGTTCTTC
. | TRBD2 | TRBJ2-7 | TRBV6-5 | CASYSAGGPREQYF | TGTGCCAGCTACAGCGCGGGGGGGCCGAGGGAGCAGTACTTC
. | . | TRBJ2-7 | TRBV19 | CASSTGRTRQYF | TGTGCCAGTAGTACGGGAAGAACTAGACAGTACTTC
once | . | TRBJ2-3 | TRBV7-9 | CASSLGERLSTDTQYF | TGTGCCAGCAGCTTAGGGGAGCGGCTAAGCACAGATACGCAGTATTTT
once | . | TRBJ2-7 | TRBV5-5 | CASSPTVGRDEQYF | TGTGCCAGCAGCCCCACCGTGGGGCGTGACGAGCAGTACTTC
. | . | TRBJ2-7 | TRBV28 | CASSFAGSYEQYF | TGTGCCAGCAGTTTTGCAGGGTCCTACGAGCAGTACTTC
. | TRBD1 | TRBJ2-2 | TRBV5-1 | CASSETGNTGELFF | TGCGCCAGCAGTGAGACAGGGAATACCGGGGAGCTGTTTTTT
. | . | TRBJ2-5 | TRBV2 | CASSEPAGETQYF | TGTGCCAGCAGTGAACCCGCGGGGGAGACCCAGTACTTC
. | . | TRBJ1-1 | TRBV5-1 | CASSLGQGSTEAFF | TGCGCCAGCAGCTTAGGTCAGGGGTCCACTGAAGCTTTCTTT
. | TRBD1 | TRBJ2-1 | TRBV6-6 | CASSWTGGFEQFF | TGTGCCAGCAGTTGGACAGGGGGGTTTGAGCAGTTCTTC
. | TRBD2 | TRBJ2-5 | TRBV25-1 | CASSEYRDYSTQYF | TGTGCCAGCAGTGAATATAGGGACTACTCAACCCAGTACTTC
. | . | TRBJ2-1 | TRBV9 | CASSVEGRRGYNEQFF | TGTGCCAGCAGCGTAGAGGGCAGGAGGGGTTACAATGAGCAGTTCTTC
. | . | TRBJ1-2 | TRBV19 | CASSIWNRPNYGYTF | TGTGCCAGTAGTATTTGGAACAGGCCTAACTATGGCTACACCTTC
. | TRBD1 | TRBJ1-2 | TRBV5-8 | CASSLQGVPNYGYTF | TGTGCCAGCAGCTTGCAGGGGGTACCTAACTATGGCTACACCTTC
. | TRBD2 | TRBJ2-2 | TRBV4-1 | CASSHGTSDTGELFF | TGTGCCAGCAGCCACGGGACTAGCGACACCGGGGAGCTGTTTTTT
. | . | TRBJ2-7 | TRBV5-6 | CASSLWGPYEQYF | TGTGCCAGCAGCTTGTGGGGGCCCTACGAGCAGTACTTC
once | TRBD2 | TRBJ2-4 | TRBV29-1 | CSVLTSGSLGDIQYF | TGCAGCGTTCTGACTAGCGGGAGTTTGGGTGACATTCAGTACTTC